This entry features one TCR beta chain sequence. Other DNA variants within this sample encode the same CDR3. This entry comes from a study of blood T cell repertoires in COVID-19. As for the study in general: The cDNA or gDNA used as material had been derived from T cells, B-cell-depleted T cells, or PBMCs.

Only in-frame clones appear in the TCRdb table, and some are missing; sequencing was by immunoSEQ multiplex PCR. The sample includes about 150,000 clones, 83% of them seen just once. This CDR3 comprises 14 residues. Trimming pared 5 bases from V and 1 base from J, leaving 11 bases between. Germline CDR1 LNHDA, CDR2 SQIVND (reference sequence). The specimen was peripheral blood. This receptor was identified in a woman aged 55-75 years with COVID-19, enrolled during active disease. The chain carries TRBV19 and TRBJ1-1, with a tentative D call TRBD1 (6 bases). CDR3 nucleotides: TGTGCCAGTAGTCTACAGGGCAGGAACACTGAAGCTTTCTTT. Translating it yields CASSLQGRNTEAFF.